This T cell receptor beta chain was recovered during a study of blood T cell repertoires in COVID-19. Study-level information: Material from acute and convalescent COVID-19 was sourced from the United States, Italy and Spain. T cells, B-cell-depleted T cells, or PBMCs supplied cDNA or gDNA.

V was pared by 5 bases and J by 2 bases, with 5 bases of the junction left unmatched. Germline CDR1 is SGHTA and CDR2 is FQGTGA. The CDR3 runs to 15 residues. In the study's own analysis: Scientists estimated how many nucleated cells there were by amplifying reference gene primers. Some clones are missing from TCRdb's copy, which holds only in-frame ones; the method was immunoSEQ multiplex PCR. That table gives V, J and clone size, and the DNA gave D and trimming. Here the sample spans 200,000 to 250,000 clones, under 85% being singletons. The Seattle patients joined while their infection was active and were tracked longitudinally afterward.

This chain uses TRBV7-3 with TRBJ2-2, with 7 nucleotides matching TRBD1. This receptor was taken from a woman of 80 years or more with COVID-19, enrolled during active disease. The specimen sequenced was peripheral blood. The CDR3 reads CASSPQGFNTGELFF. CDR3 DNA: TGTGCCAGCAGCCCACAGGGGTTTAACACCGGGGAGCTGTTTTTT.